These 14 T cell receptor beta chains came from one sample sequenced in a study of T cell responses to AZD1222 COVID-19 vaccine. Repertoires were generated with immunoSEQ multiplex PCR, while TCRdb's copy carries only in-frame clones and drops some. The sample consists of roughly 50,000 clones, just over 85% of them appearing once. The source was peripheral blood, collected 28 days after the second AZD1222 dose. The receptor set was obtained from an adult who received the AZD1222 COVID-19 vaccine.

The V call is TRBV28, the J call TRBJ2-7; 8 bases align to TRBD1. This CDR3 region has 15 residues. Germline loops: CDR1 MDHEN, CDR2 SYDVKM. Trimming removed 6 bases from V and 2 bases from J; junction bases left unmatched: 9. The CDR3 loop reads CASSLQGGPTYEQYF. CDR3 bases: TGTGCCAGCAGCCTACAGGGGGGCCCGACCTACGAGCAGTACTTC.

This chain joins TRBV5-4 and TRBJ1-4; perhaps TRBD1 as D (6 bases). V was clipped by 0 bases and J by 3 bases, with 9 bases between them. The CDR3 sequence is 15 residues long. Looked up from germline, CDR1 is SGHNT and CDR2 is YYREEE (reference sequence). The CDR3 loop is CASSLGAGANEKLFF. For the CDR3, the DNA is TGTGCCAGCAGCTTGGGGGCAGGGGCTAATGAAAAACTGTTTTTT. Drawing the rest from reference TRBV5-4 and TRBJ1-4, the complete variable domain is ETGVTQSPTHLIKTRGQQVTLRCSSQSGHNTVSWYQQALGQGPQFIFQYYREEENGRGNFPPRFSGLQFPNYSSELNVNALELDDSALYLCASSLGAGANEKLFFGSGTQLSVL.

The chain is built from TRBV7-6 and TRBJ2-1; 10 nucleotides agree with TRBD2. The CDR3 has 20 residues. Germline V gene data show CDR1 as SGHVS and CDR2 as FNYEAQ. V shed 4 bases, J shed 0 bases, and the junction held 15 bases outside the gene matches. Here the CDR3 reads CASSSSVASGSRSSYNEQFF. CDR3 nucleotide sequence: TGTGCCAGCAGCTCCTCGGTGGCTAGCGGGAGCCGGAGCTCCTACAATGAGCAGTTCTTC. Looking up the rest from reference TRBV7-6 and TRBJ2-1 gives the full variable domain: GAGVSQSPRYKVTKRGQDVALRCDPISGHVSLYWYRQALGQGPEFLTYFNYEAQQDKSGLPNDRFSAERPEGSISTLTIQRTEQRDSAMYRCASSSSVASGSRSSYNEQFFGPGTRLTVL.

The chain is built from TRBV7-2 and TRBJ2-3; D possibly matches TRBD1 or TRBD2 (5 bases each). There are 17 residues in the CDR3. The germline CDR1 and CDR2 sequences are SGHTA and FQGNSA. V lost 2 bases, J lost 2 bases, and 17 bases lay in between. As DNA, the CDR3 is TGTGCCAGCAGCTTAAACCCGGGACCGATCAACACAGATACGCAGTATTTT. The encoded protein is CASSLNPGPINTDTQYF.

The rearrangement uses TRBV5-1 and TRBJ2-7, with D maybe TRBD1 (5 bases). Trimming took off 2 bases at V and 4 bases at J, with 7 bases between the two ends. Germline values: CDR1 SGHRS, CDR2 YFSETQ. This CDR3 comprises 12 residues. CDR3: CASSLKGYEQYF. DNA for the CDR3: TGCGCCAGCAGCTTAAAGGGGTACGAGCAGTACTTC. Full variable domain (remainder filled in from reference TRBV5-1 and TRBJ2-7): KAGVTQTPRYLIKTRGQQVTLSCSPISGHRSVSWYQQTPGQGLQFLFEYFSETQRNKGNFPGRFSGRQFSNSRSEMNVSTLELGDSALYLCASSLKGYEQYFGPGTRLTVT.

The gene calls are TRBV12-3 or TRBV12-4 and TRBJ1-5; D is undetermined. V lost 6 bases and J 7 bases, leaving 10 bases between the germline ends. This CDR3 contains 12 residues. The CDR3 loop is CASRGREQPQHF. The DNA of the CDR3 is TGTGCCAGCAGGGGCCGGGAACAGCCCCAGCATTTT.

This chain connects TRBV19 to TRBJ2-1; 13 bases match TRBD2. The CDR3 sequence is 15 residues long. CDR1 LNHDA and CDR2 SQIVND come from the germline V gene (reference sequence). The trim removed 5 bases at V and 7 bases at J, leaving 5 bases unmatched. The CDR3 here is CASSGGLAGENEQFF. The CDR3 nucleotides read TGTGCCAGTAGTGGCGGACTAGCGGGAGAAAATGAGCAGTTCTTC.

The rearrangement links TRBV24-1 to TRBJ2-1, with TRBD1 matching over 7 bases. The CDR3 has 13 amino acids. The V segment lost 1 base and the J segment 10 bases; nucleotides outside the gene matches: 3. Germline CDR1 is KGHDR and CDR2 is SFDVKD. The CDR3 sequence: CATSDLQGREQFF. DNA of the CDR3: TGTGCCACCAGTGATTTACAGGGGCGGGAGCAGTTCTTC.

The V and J genes are TRBV28 and TRBJ2-7, with 10 bases that match TRBD2. The germline gives CDR1 MDHEN, CDR2 SYDVKM. The CDR3 runs to 15 residues. Trimming at V came to 7 bases and at J to 1 base, leaving 7 bases not matched to a gene. CDR3 DNA sequence: TGTGCCAGCAAACTTCTAGCGGGAGAGTCCTACGAGCAGTACTTC. This sequence encodes CASKLLAGESYEQYF.

The chain employs TRBV6-6 and TRBJ1-1; D call uncertain. Trimming took 0 bases from V and 4 from J, leaving 6 bases between them. CDR3 length: 13 residues. From germline, CDR1 is MNHNY and CDR2 SVGAGI (reference sequence). CDR3 nucleotides: TGTGCCAGCAGTTACTCCCTCCCCACTGAAGCTTTCTTT. Residues: CASSYSLPTEAFF.

In its sample, this clone was seen once. The V call is TRBV21-1, the J call TRBJ2-1; TRBD2, the D gene given by the table, was not confirmed from the DNA. TRBV21-1 is tagged as a pseudogene. The CDR3 extends over 17 amino acids. The CDR3 region has the DNA TGTGCCAGCACCGCATCTCCTAGCGGGAGGTCCTACAATGAGCAGTTCTTC. Protein: CASTASPSGRSYNEQFF.

This rearrangement joins TRBV4-1 to TRBJ1-5, with D perhaps matching TRBD1 (6 bases). The CDR3 loop spans 15 amino acids. Trimming pared 5 bases from V and 2 bases from J, leaving 13 bases between. CDR1 and CDR2 (germline): MGHRA, YSYEKL. In nucleotides, the CDR3 is TGCGCCAGCAGCGTTTTGGGGGGCGGCAATCAGCCCCAGCATTTT. Its translation is CASSVLGGGNQPQHF.

This rearrangement joins TRBV28 to TRBJ1-6; D not resolved. CDR1 and CDR2 from the germline V gene are MDHEN and SYDVKM. This CDR3 is 15 amino acids long. Trimming left V 6 bases short and J 5 bases short, with 14 bases between. The CDR3 DNA follows: TGTGCCAGCAGCCGCGGAGGAGCCAATAATTCACCCCTCCACTTT. Amino acids: CASSRGGANNSPLHF.

This clone was seen a few times. The rearrangement joins TRBV18 to TRBJ2-7, with D perhaps matching TRBD1 (6 bases). Germline V gives CDR1 KGHSH, CDR2 LQKENI. V lost 2 bases and J 0 bases, leaving 14 bases between the germline ends. CDR3 length: 16 amino acids. CDR3 sequence reads: CASSPLGAGSSYEQYF. The CDR3 DNA is TGTGCCAGCTCACCATTGGGGGCAGGGAGCTCCTACGAGCAGTACTTC.